This entry features one TCR beta chain sequence. This sample is part of a study of blood T cell repertoires in COVID-19. Study details: Sites across the United States, Italy and Spain contributed samples from acute and convalescent COVID-19. Sources were T cells, B-cell-depleted T cells, or PBMCs; the material itself was cDNA or gDNA.

Authors' data handling: From reference gene primer amplification, estimates of nucleated cell counts were derived. Generated by immunoSEQ multiplex PCR, the TCRdb table keeps only in-frame clones and is missing some. The V and J calls and the clone size are those of that table, but D and trimming were determined from the DNA. The sample has 75,000 to 90,000 clones; 60% to 80% are singletons. The ends were cut back, 4 bases at V and 7 bases at J, with 16 bases in the middle. Germline CDR1 SNHLY, CDR2 FYNNEI. The CDR3 runs to 14 residues. The chain is built from TRBV2 and TRBJ2-5; D is uncertain. Sequenced: peripheral blood. The receptor was derived from a man aged 55 to 70 with COVID-19, enrolled during active disease. The CDR3 reads CASSAGNPAPTQYF. In nucleotides, the CDR3 is TGTGCCAGCAGTGCTGGCAATCCCGCTCCGACCCAGTACTTC.